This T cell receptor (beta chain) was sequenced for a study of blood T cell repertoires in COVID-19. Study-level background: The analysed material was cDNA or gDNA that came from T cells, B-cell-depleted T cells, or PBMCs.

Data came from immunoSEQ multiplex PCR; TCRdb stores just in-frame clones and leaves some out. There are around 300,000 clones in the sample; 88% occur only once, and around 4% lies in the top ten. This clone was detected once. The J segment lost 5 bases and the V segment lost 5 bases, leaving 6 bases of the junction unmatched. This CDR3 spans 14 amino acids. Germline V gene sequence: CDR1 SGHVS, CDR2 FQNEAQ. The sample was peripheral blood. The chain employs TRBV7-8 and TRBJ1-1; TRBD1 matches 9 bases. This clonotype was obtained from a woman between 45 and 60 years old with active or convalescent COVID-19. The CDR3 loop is CASSPTGGFTEAFF. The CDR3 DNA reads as TGTGCCAGCAGCCCTACAGGGGGCTTTACTGAAGCTTTCTTT. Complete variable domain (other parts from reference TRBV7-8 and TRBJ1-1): GAGVSQSPRYKVAKRGQDVALRCDPISGHVSLFWYQQALGQGPEFLTYFQNEAQLDKSGLPSDRFFAERPEGSVSTLKIQRTQQEDSAVYLCASSPTGGFTEAFFGQGTRLTVV.